This T cell receptor beta chain derives from a study of T cell responses to AZD1222 COVID-19 vaccine. On this clone: Its antigen remains unknown.

The germline CDR1 and CDR2 sequences are SGHTA and FQGNSA. This CDR3 spans 14 amino acids. Losses at the gene ends were 6 bases for V and 6 bases for J; bases not matched to a gene: 7. Study-level findings and limits: Per reports, nearly half of all spike-specific TCRs target regions that are unmutated in variants.

Clones were read by immunoSEQ multiplex PCR, and TCRdb kept only the in-frame ones, dropping some. This sample has 150,000 or so clones, with 85% to 95% found just once. The V gene is TRBV7-2, the J gene TRBJ2-1, with 8 bases that match TRBD2. Sample: peripheral blood, taken 28 days after the second AZD1222 dose. This clonotype was obtained from an adult who received the AZD1222 COVID-19 vaccine. The CDR3 protein is CASSGAGGTNEQFF. The CDR3 region has the DNA TGTGCCAGCAGTGGGGCGGGAGGAACCAATGAGCAGTTCTTC.